This T cell receptor beta chain was profiled in a study of CD8 T cells in ankylosing spondylitis. Study results and limitations: Before this, some motif variants had been reported in reactive arthritis synovial fluid and blood. There was reportedly significant enrichment of clones that were disease-linked in matched ankylosing spondylitis synovial fluid.

TCRdb analysed the 5' RACE reads with MiXCR anew, one entry per CDR3 protein. There are more than 35,000 distinct CDR3 sequences in the sample; 4.5% to 6% occur only once, and approximately 12% lies in the top ten. CDR3 length equals 13 residues. V was trimmed by 2 bases and J by 4 bases, leaving 9 bases between them. Germline V gene lookup returns CDR1 SGHRS and CDR2 YFSETQ. This clonotype was counted many times. Its antigen is unknown. This receptor was taken from a male donor with ankylosing spondylitis or in good health (not recorded which). The chain employs TRBV5-1 and TRBJ1-1; perhaps TRBD1 as D (6 bases). Sequences were obtained from blood, either unsorted or a sorted T cell fraction (not recorded which). This chain's CDR3 is CASSFGGGTEAFF. The CDR3 region has the DNA TGCGCCAGCAGCTTCGGGGGCGGCACTGAAGCTTTCTTT.